These 19 T cell receptor beta chains were all obtained from the same sample, sequenced in a study of OX40 agonist ivuxolimab in advanced cancers. The library was produced with the immunoSEQ multiplex PCR assay. TCRdb stores this immuneACCESS table with in-frame sequences only. Part of the clones is absent; in the studies checked, under half of the shortfall reflects unresolved V genes, and no reason is known for the rest. A total of about 78,000 clones appear in this sample, roughly 92% of them only once. About 2.8% of the sample is taken by the ten largest. The specimen comprised CD4+ or CD8+ T cells sorted from blood, sampled in a trial of the OX40 agonist ivuxolimab. The receptor source for this set is an adult with an advanced solid tumor such as melanoma, head and neck, liver or kidney cancer.

This rearrangement joins TRBV5-1 to TRBJ2-3; D perhaps matches TRBD2 (6 bases). V was trimmed by 2 bases and J by 0 bases, leaving 13 bases between them. This CDR3 contains 16 residues. CDR1 and CDR2 (germline): SGHRS, YFSETQ. In nucleotides, the CDR3 is TGCGCCAGCAGCTTTGGAGGGGCCGGAAGCACAGATACGCAGTATTTT. It is translated as CASSFGGAGSTDTQYF.

This clone was seen only once. The chain recombines TRBV2 with TRBJ2-7; D unresolved. CDR1 and CDR2 (germline): SNHLY, FYNNEI. Trimming pared 5 bases from V and 7 bases from J, leaving 21 bases between. This CDR3 contains 15 residues. CDR3 nucleotide sequence: TGTGCCAGCAGTTCCAGGCCAATCCGGGTCCCGGAGCAGTACTTC. Amino acids: CASSSRPIRVPEQYF.

CDR3 in DNA: TGTGCCAGCAGCTTGGATCCAGGGGTGAATGAAAAACTGTTTTTT. It yields the protein CASSLDPGVNEKLFF. The V call is TRBV5-8, the J call TRBJ1-4; D perhaps matches TRBD1 (6 bases). The germline CDR1 and CDR2 sequences are SGHTS and YDEGEE. The CDR3 is made up of 15 amino acids. Trimming took off 0 bases at V and 5 bases at J, with 11 bases between the two ends.

The chain recombines TRBV7-9 with TRBJ1-1, with D possibly being TRBD1 (5 bases). Per the germline V gene, CDR1 is SEHNR and CDR2 is FQNEAQ (reference sequence). Trimming took off 8 bases at V and 5 bases at J, with 18 bases between the two ends. The CDR3 has 14 residues. As DNA, the CDR3 is TGTGCCAGCCGCAATTTGGGGGGTAAGACTGAAGCTTTCTTT. It specifies CASRNLGGKTEAFF.

This clone has a single count. The chain couples TRBV25-1 to TRBJ1-3; D remains ambiguous. CDR3 length: 13 residues. Trimming stripped 4 bases from V and 0 bases from J, with 4 bases between. Germline V gives CDR1 MGHDK, CDR2 SYGVNS. The CDR3 sequence is CASSALSGNTIYF. The CDR3 DNA reads TGTGCCAGCAGTGCTCTCTCTGGAAACACCATATATTTT.

This rearrangement joins TRBV5-1 to TRBJ2-2; 7 bases align to TRBD1. The CDR3 is 18 amino acids. Per germline, CDR1 SGHRS and CDR2 YFSETQ. V trimming: 5 bases; J trimming: 5 bases; junction bases outside the gene matches: 18. CDR3 bases: TGCGCCAGCAGTCGGAAACAGGGGCGAGGGTCGAGGACCGGGGAGCTGTTTTTT. The encoded protein is CASSRKQGRGSRTGELFF.

CDR3 protein: CASSRAYSRPGSPDTQYF. The CDR3 DNA reads TGCGCCAGCAGCCGAGCTTATTCTCGGCCCGGTTCCCCAGATACGCAGTATTTT. The chain combines TRBV5-1 with TRBJ2-3; D remains unclear. The CDR3 totals 18 residues. From germline, CDR1 is SGHRS and CDR2 YFSETQ. V lost 4 bases to trimming and J lost 4 bases, with 25 bases between them.

The V gene is TRBV10-2, the J gene TRBJ2-5; 7 nucleotides line up with TRBD1. This CDR3 spans 14 amino acids. The germline CDR1 and CDR2 sequences are WSHSY and SAAADI. J gave up 1 base and V 6 bases, and 5 bases lay outside the gene matches. CDR3 protein: CASSAGGGQETQYF. The CDR3 region has the DNA TGCGCCAGCAGCGCAGGGGGTGGCCAAGAGACCCAGTACTTC.

The rearrangement links TRBV28 to TRBJ2-1; D uncertain. Germline CDR1 is MDHEN and CDR2 is SYDVKM. There are 12 residues in the CDR3. Trimming cost V 6 bases and J 2 bases, with 5 bases left between them. CDR3 sequence reads: CASSPPYNEQFF. CDR3 DNA sequence: TGTGCCAGCAGCCCTCCCTACAATGAGCAGTTCTTC. The full variable domain, with the rest looked up from reference TRBV28 and TRBJ2-1, is DVKVTQSSRYLVKRTGEKVFLECVQDMDHENMFWYRQDPGLGLRLIYFSYDVKMKEKGDIPEGYSVSREKKERFSLILESASTNQTSMYLCASSPPYNEQFFGPGTRLTVL.

V and J are TRBV11-2 and TRBJ2-7; no clear D gene. Germline V gene data show CDR1 as SGHAT and CDR2 as FQNNGV. The CDR3 runs 15 residues. V shed 6 bases and J shed 3 bases, with 18 bases lying between them. CDR3 loop: CASRRVISPRYEQYF. CDR3 DNA: TGTGCCAGCAGACGTGTTATTTCCCCTCGCTACGAGCAGTACTTC.

The CDR3 DNA sequence: TGTGCCAGCAGCTTGGACGCTAGTTACATCCTCACCGAGCAGTACTTC. It codes for CASSLDASYILTEQYF. The J gene is TRBJ2-7, the V gene TRBV5-4; D gene unclear. V gave up 0 bases and J gave up 6 bases, with 19 bases separating them. Germline V CDR1 and CDR2: SGHNT, YYREEE (reference sequence). CDR3 length equals 16 residues.

The CDR3 loop is CASSSSVSAIQETQYF. The CDR3 DNA follows: TGTGCCAGCAGCTCCTCGGTGTCGGCGATCCAAGAGACCCAGTACTTC. The V gene is TRBV7-4, the J gene TRBJ2-5; no definite D call. The V end was cut by 4 bases, the J end by 1 base, with 16 bases between. Germline values: CDR1 SGHVT, CDR2 SQSDAQ. CDR3 length equals 16 residues.

The chain has TRBV6-5 and TRBJ1-3, with D unresolved. This CDR3 is 15 amino acids long. Germline V gene data show CDR1 as MNHEY and CDR2 as SVGAGI. Trimming removed 2 bases from V and 4 bases from J, with 12 bases in between. The CDR3 is CASSYKASSGNTIYF. Written as DNA, the CDR3 is TGTGCCAGCAGTTACAAGGCGAGCTCGGGAAACACCATATATTTT.

The rearrangement uses TRBV2 and TRBJ1-2; D unclear. V was pared by 4 bases and J by 4 bases, with 10 bases between. Germline-derived CDR1 and CDR2 are SNHLY and FYNNEI. The length of the CDR3 is 13 residues. The CDR3 coding sequence is TGTGCCAGCAGTGGTGGCCGCCCCTATGGCTACACCTTC. This gives the protein CASSGGRPYGYTF.

This rearrangement joins TRBV2 to TRBJ2-3, with unresolved D. The CDR3 consists of 14 residues. Trimming left V 5 bases short and J 0 bases short, with 9 bases between. The germline gives CDR1 SNHLY, CDR2 FYNNEI. CDR3: CASSPPISTDTQYF. In nucleotides, the CDR3 is TGTGCCAGCAGTCCACCAATTAGCACAGATACGCAGTATTTT.

This rearrangement joins TRBV5-5 to TRBJ2-7, with D possibly matching TRBD2 (6 bases). The V gene lost 2 bases and the J gene lost 9 bases, with 18 bases spanning the gap. The CDR3 consists of 14 residues. From germline, CDR1 is SGHKS and CDR2 YYEKEE (reference sequence). The CDR3 coding sequence is TGTGCCAGCAGCTTACCGTACCGGGACTCCCGGCAGTACTTC. This encodes CASSLPYRDSRQYF. Based on the CDR3 plus reference TRBV5-5 and TRBJ2-7, the full variable domain is DAGVTQSPTHLIKTRGQQVTLRCSPISGHKSVSWYQQVLGQGPQFIFQYYEKEERGRGNFPDRFSARQFPNYSSELNVNALLLGDSALYLCASSLPYRDSRQYFGPGTRLTVT.

The V call is TRBV7-9, the J call TRBJ2-1, with 11 bases that match TRBD2. This CDR3 comprises 17 residues. J lost 3 bases, V lost 4 bases, and 8 bases had no gene match. CDR1 and CDR2 from the germline V gene are SEHNR and FQNEAQ (reference sequence). This CDR3 is CASSSAGLAVLYNEQFF. The CDR3 DNA reads as TGTGCCAGCAGCTCGGCGGGACTAGCGGTTCTCTACAATGAGCAGTTCTTC.

The chain combines TRBV5-1 with TRBJ2-2, with D possibly matching TRBD1 (6 bases). This CDR3 region has 17 residues. The germline gives CDR1 SGHRS, CDR2 YFSETQ. Trimming cost V 3 bases and J 5 bases, with 20 bases left between them. The CDR3 nucleotides are TGCGCCAGCAGCTCCGGACAGCTTCATAGAATTACCGGGGAGCTGTTTTTT. It yields the protein CASSSGQLHRITGELFF.

The rearrangement links TRBV10-3 to TRBJ1-4; the D gene is possibly TRBD1 (5 bases). Looked up from germline, CDR1 is ENHRY and CDR2 is SYGVKD. The CDR3 length is 15 residues. V lost 3 bases and J lost 6, with 14 bases in between. For the CDR3, the DNA is TGTGCCATCAGTGACGGGGGGGTCACTTATGAAAAACTGTTTTTT. It yields the protein CAISDGGVTYEKLFF.